These 21 T cell receptor beta chains were all obtained from the same sample, sequenced in a study of blood T cell repertoires in COVID-19. Measured with immunoSEQ multiplex PCR; TCRdb has only the in-frame clones, and not every one. The table has approximately 22,000 clones, about 91% seen once. The sequenced sample was peripheral blood. The receptors stem from a man between 65 and 79 years old with active COVID-19.

This chain uses TRBV7-2 with TRBJ1-5; no clear D gene. The CDR3 totals 13 residues. Germline CDR1 is SGHTA and CDR2 is FQGNSA. Between the trimmed V and J ends, which lost 0 bases and 4 bases, there was a span of 4 bases. Here the CDR3 DNA reads TGTGCCAGCAGCTTAGCCACTAATCAGCCCCAGCATTTT. It encodes CASSLATNQPQHF.

This sequence joins TRBV6-5 and TRBJ2-5; 9 bases are a match to TRBD1. CDR1 is MNHEY, CDR2 SVGAGI, per germline. After removal of 2 bases from V and 6 bases from J, the junction contained 4 bases not matched to a gene. CDR3 length: 14 amino acids. The CDR3 coding sequence is TGTGCCAGCAGTTACGGGACAGGGAGGAAGACCCAGTACTTC. As protein: CASSYGTGRKTQYF.

The sample holds one count of this clone. The chain links TRBV7-9 to TRBJ2-1; TRBD2 aligns across 10 bases. V trimming: 4 bases; J trimming: 4 bases; junction bases outside the gene matches: 13. Germline lookup yields CDR1 SEHNR and CDR2 FQNEAQ (reference sequence). This CDR3 is built from 18 residues. CDR3 loop: CASSWASGSLDWYNEQFF. CDR3 coding DNA: TGTGCCAGCAGCTGGGCTAGCGGGAGCTTAGATTGGTACAATGAGCAGTTCTTC.

In this sample, this clone is medium-sized. V is TRBV7-8 and J is TRBJ2-7; 7 bases fit TRBD2. Germline V gene sequence: CDR1 SGHVS, CDR2 FQNEAQ. With 3 bases clipped from V and 0 bases from J, the junction kept 5 bases outside the gene matches. The CDR3 runs 15 residues. CDR3 residues: CASSFQGGSSYEQYF. The DNA for the CDR3 is TGTGCCAGCAGCTTCCAAGGCGGGAGCTCCTACGAGCAGTACTTC. Drawing the rest from reference TRBV7-8 and TRBJ2-7, the complete variable domain is GAGVSQSPRYKVAKRGQDVALRCDPISGHVSLFWYQQALGQGPEFLTYFQNEAQLDKSGLPSDRFFAERPEGSVSTLKIQRTQQEDSAVYLCASSFQGGSSYEQYFGPGTRLTVT.

V usage is TRBV3-1 (or the pseudogene TRBV3-2) and J usage is TRBJ2-6; no clear D gene. The germline V and J ends were trimmed by 4 bases and 0 bases, with 10 bases remaining between them. This CDR3 comprises 16 residues. Germline assignment: CDR1 LGHDT and CDR2 YNNKEL (reference sequence). CDR3 in amino acids: CASSPRHSSGANVLTF. CDR3 nucleotide sequence: TGTGCCAGCAGCCCCCGACATTCCTCTGGGGCCAACGTCCTGACTTTC.

The chain joins TRBV29-1 to TRBJ2-4, with a tentative D call TRBD2 (5 bases). Germline V CDR1 and CDR2: SQVTM, ANQGSEA. V was shortened by 4 bases and J by 7 bases, with 17 bases between the two germline ends. The CDR3 runs to 14 residues. In DNA, the CDR3 is TGCAGCGTTGTTCCTGGGCCGGGGATTAACATTCAGTACTTC. This codes for CSVVPGPGINIQYF.

The genes are TRBV7-9 and TRBJ2-3; the D gene is possibly TRBD2 (6 bases). Looked up from germline, CDR1 is SEHNR and CDR2 is FQNEAQ (reference sequence). The V end lost 4 bases, the J end lost 2 bases, and 16 bases lay between the germline ends. This CDR3 has 16 residues. The CDR3 nucleotides are TGTGCCAGCAGCTCGGGGGAACTTACGTACACAGATACGCAGTATTTT. This codes for CASSSGELTYTDTQYF.

The chain joins TRBV5-5 to TRBJ2-1, with a tentative D call TRBD1 (5 bases). The CDR3 is 15 residues long. The V and J ends lost 1 base and 0 bases respectively, with 8 bases between them. In germline, CDR1 is SGHKS, CDR2 YYEKEE (reference sequence). DNA for the CDR3: TGTGCCAGCAGCTTGTCAGGGAACTCCTACAATGAGCAGTTCTTC. Translation gives CASSLSGNSYNEQFF.

The chain links TRBV6-2 or TRBV6-3 to TRBJ2-7, with D maybe TRBD1 (6 bases). This CDR3 is 15 amino acids long. V lost 6 bases, J lost 2 bases, and 17 bases lay in between. Germline V CDR1 and CDR2: MNHEY, SVGEGT. CDR3: CASSPSQGTPYEQYF. DNA for the CDR3: TGTGCCAGCAGCCCCTCCCAGGGGACACCCTACGAGCAGTACTTC.

The V call is TRBV7-9, the J call TRBJ2-7, with 11 bases matching TRBD2. The CDR3 is 16 residues long. Per germline, CDR1 SEHNR and CDR2 FQNEAQ (reference sequence). With 5 bases clipped from V and 7 bases from J, the junction kept 13 bases outside the gene matches. The DNA for the CDR3 is TGTGCCAGCAGCCGACCCTTAGCGGGAGGGCCGGGGGAGCAGTACTTC. Translating gives CASSRPLAGGPGEQYF.

The gene calls are TRBV3-1 (or the pseudogene TRBV3-2) and TRBJ1-2; D gene uncertain. Per the germline V gene, CDR1 is LGHDT and CDR2 is YNNKEL (reference sequence). Trimming removed 4 bases from V and 4 bases from J, with 16 bases in between. The CDR3 extends over 15 amino acids. The DNA for the CDR3 is TGTGCCAGCAGCCCTGGCCAACATGGAGTCTATGGCTACACCTTC. Residues: CASSPGQHGVYGYTF.

The chain recombines TRBV10-3 with TRBJ2-7, with 9 nucleotides matching TRBD1. Germline values: CDR1 ENHRY, CDR2 SYGVKD. V trimming: 6 bases; J trimming: 1 base; junction bases outside the gene matches: 7. CDR3 length: 15 residues. DNA of the CDR3: TGTGCCATCAGCGAGGACAGGGGAGGGTCCTACGAGCAGTACTTC. Translating gives CAISEDRGGSYEQYF.

The chain uses TRBV6-2 or TRBV6-3 and TRBJ1-1; D is unclear. There are 12 residues in the CDR3. V lost 2 bases and J lost 11, with 12 bases in between. Germline CDR1 MNHEY, CDR2 SVGEGT. The CDR3 is CASSYPTGWAFF. The CDR3 DNA is TGTGCCAGCAGTTACCCCACGGGGTGGGCTTTCTTT.

This clone has only a few counts. The chain employs TRBV19 and TRBJ1-1; TRBD1 might be the D (6 bases). The CDR3 totals 14 residues. Trimming pared 5 bases from V and 4 bases from J, leaving 14 bases between. CDR1 and CDR2 (germline): LNHDA, SQIVND (reference sequence). CDR3 amino acids: CASSSKGVGTEAFF. The CDR3 DNA reads TGTGCCAGTAGTTCCAAGGGGGTCGGCACTGAAGCTTTCTTT.

V is TRBV6-2 or TRBV6-3 and J is TRBJ2-1; 13 positions agree with TRBD2. The germline V gene has CDR1 MNHEY and CDR2 SVGEGT. The CDR3 has 15 amino acids. V lost 4 bases to trimming and J lost 9 bases; unmatched junction nucleotides: 6. The CDR3 DNA is TGTGCCAGCAGTTCCCCGACTAGCGGGAGGTTTGAGCAGTTCTTC. It specifies CASSSPTSGRFEQFF.

This clone was observed a single time. The CDR3 nucleotides read TGTGCCAGCAGCCCTAAGTGGGGGACAGGCAATCAGCCCCAGCATTTT. As protein: CASSPKWGTGNQPQHF. The J gene is TRBJ1-5, the V gene TRBV27; TRBD1 agrees at 7 bases. CDR3 length: 16 residues. With V trimmed by 6 bases and J by 2 bases, 10 bases remained unmatched. Germline CDR1 is MNHEY and CDR2 is SMNVEV (reference sequence).

This chain joins TRBV15 and TRBJ2-6, with D hard to call. The CDR3 length is 14 residues. V gave up 1 base and J gave up 3 bases, with 4 bases separating them. The germline CDR1 and CDR2 sequences are LNHNV and YYDKDF (reference sequence). The CDR3 sequence: CATSRVYGANVLTF. The CDR3 DNA reads as TGTGCCACCAGCAGAGTTTATGGGGCCAACGTCCTGACTTTC.

The V and J genes are TRBV29-1 and TRBJ2-3; possibly TRBD2 for D (6 bases). Germline V gene lookup returns CDR1 SQVTM and CDR2 ANQGSEA. V lost 7 bases and J 1 base, leaving 9 bases between the germline ends. The CDR3 sequence is 12 residues long. The CDR3: CSARLGTDTQYF. The CDR3, as DNA: TGCAGCGCCAGACTAGGCACAGATACGCAGTATTTT.

This clone has a single count. This chain joins TRBV20-1 and TRBJ2-7, with a weak D call TRBD2 (6 bases). The CDR3 spans 14 residues. Per the germline V gene, CDR1 is DFQATT and CDR2 is SNEGSKA (reference sequence). V lost 3 bases and J lost 5, with 17 bases in between. The CDR3 is CSASTGGDQNEQYF. The DNA of the CDR3 is TGCAGTGCTAGTACAGGAGGGGACCAAAACGAGCAGTACTTC.

Only one count was recorded for this clone. The V call is TRBV24-1, the J call TRBJ2-2, with 9 bases matching TRBD1. Trimming removed 5 bases from V and 1 base from J; junction bases left unmatched: 10. The germline CDR1 and CDR2 sequences are KGHDR and SFDVKD. The CDR3 sequence is 18 residues long. The CDR3 is CATSARTGAHLNTGELFF. The CDR3 nucleotides are TGTGCCACCAGTGCCCGGACAGGGGCTCACTTGAACACCGGGGAGCTGTTTTTT.

This sequence joins TRBV5-1 and TRBJ2-1; 8 bases fit TRBD1. This CDR3 spans 14 amino acids. V shed 3 bases, J shed 4 bases, and the junction held 3 bases outside the gene matches. From germline, CDR1 is SGHRS and CDR2 YFSETQ. The CDR3 DNA is TGCGCCAGCAGCTCAGGGGGCCTTTACAATGAGCAGTTCTTC. Its translation is CASSSGGLYNEQFF.